This T cell receptor (beta chain) was obtained from a study of identical twins (dated by TCRdb to about 2016). General notes on the study: To test whether fetal clonotypes persist, this study deep-sequenced TCR alpha and beta repertoires from monozygotic twins, from unrelated adults of various ages, and from cord blood. To rule out contamination, replicate twin experiments were performed at different times with different library preparation protocols. The paper as a whole reports these results and caveats: Out-of-frame TCR alpha sequences shared between twins showed an excess of low generation-probability sequences compared with coincidental sharing between unrelated individuals. Zero-insertion analyses could be partly confounded by invariant T cells such as MAIT and iNKT, although diverse VJ usage argued against such confounding for most clonotypes. Recombination models systematically underestimated out-of-frame TCR alpha sharing in monozygotic twins but agreed with sharing between unrelated individuals. The excess sharing between twins in beta out-of-frame sequences was weaker because fewer shared sequences reduced the signal-to-noise ratio. Because the same donors could not be followed over many years, the conclusions relied on cross-sectional statistical analysis. Fewer insertions were carried by abundant cord blood beta clonotypes, a similar but weaker trend appeared in young adult naive repertoires, and no such trend appeared in memory repertoires.

V is pruned by 0 bases and J by 2 bases, leaving 4 bases of the junction without a gene match. From cysteine to phenylalanine, the CDR3 is 18 amino acids long. The retained sequence is limited to the CDR3, 54 bases, with the frame set at the first base. The germline V gene supplies CDR1 SGHTA and CDR2 FQGNSA. The library was obtained by 5' RACE. The instrument was an Illumina HiSeq 2000. A universal primer binding site was introduced by template switching, and a unique molecular identifier was present in the final cDNA, enabling accurate counting of TCR cDNA molecules. Specific primers in the conserved constant-segment region were used to synthesize first-strand cDNA for the TCR alpha and beta chains. Each cDNA library was double barcoded, with a SMART-Mk sample barcode plus Illumina barcodes, to control for contamination. Two successive PCR steps introduced TruSeq adapter sequences along with Illumina sample barcodes. The TCR alpha and beta cDNA libraries were sequenced on the Illumina HiSeq platform using custom primers. In the paper's pipeline: MiGEC was used to process raw reads and extract unique molecular identifiers, and MiXCR was used to find CDR3 positions. For each individual, recombination models were inferred using an EM algorithm with the repgenHMM and IGoR tools. The analysis of shared clonotypes was done with the tcR package in R, with sharing normalized by the product of cloneset sizes. Out-of-frame nonproductive sequences were analyzed to study raw recombination free of thymic and clonal selection effects. TCRdb passed the public sequencing reads through fastp at Q25 and MiXCR, retaining productive beta sequences. Each CDR3 protein appears once, grouped with its most common genes and DNA. These V and J calls originate from TCRdb's pipeline instead of the authors' own analysis. The table for this sample lists about 690,000 distinct CDR3 sequences; about 20% of them were counted only once. Of the sample, about 4.3% is held by the ten largest clones.

Every donor was a healthy Caucasian. The twin cohort consisted of three pairs of female monozygotic twins, all aged 18 to 29 years. Peripheral blood mononuclear cells were used as the source from which RNA for TCR libraries was isolated. This clonotype was counted many times. No antigen is known for it. It has no much larger one-base neighbor in the sample; base qualities were not kept. These data were also reused for a study on T cells expressing NK-cell markers. The second study's paper adds: Three sorted T-cell subsets (CD3+CD56+NKG2C+, CD3+CD56+NKG2C- and CD3+CD56-NKG2C+) from fewer than 10 donors had their TCR beta-chain repertoires profiled. Among the eight sequenced donors, seven were HCMV-seropositive and one was HCMV-seronegative. In several experiments an anti-gammadeltaTCR antibody was added to restrict sorting to alphabetaTCR-expressing T cells. In several donors, the dominant CD3+CD56+NKG2C+ clonotypes were found to rank among the top 10 CD8+ clonotypes and to make up about 1.0-7.0% of CD8+ T cells. Those dominant clonotypes were again the most abundant among CD3+CD56-NKG2C+ cells in several donors, at about 25-65%. It remained unclear whether the expanded NKG2C-expressing T cell clones were specific for HCMV antigens. The eight sequenced donors were randomly selected healthy volunteers, three men and five women. HCMV-specific IgG was detected in serum with a commercial ELISA kit to determine HCMV serostatus. Bulk peripheral blood T-cell repertoires were additionally sequenced from unsorted PBMC for about six donors. MIGEC handled demultiplexing of the reads and grouping by UMI, while MiTCR was used to assemble and quantify clonotypes. To exclude erroneous sequences, any TCR cDNA sequence not supported by at least two reads was discarded. The tcR package was used for downstream repertoire analysis, and clonotypes were matched across fractions by CDR3 nucleotide sequence plus V segment. VDJmatch was used to annotate antigen specificity against VDJdb, with one amino acid substitution in CDR3 permitted.

The chain is made from TRBV7-2 and TRBJ2-1; 13 of the junction bases match TRBD2. This clonotype was sampled from a woman aged 18-29 years in good health. Sample: PBMCs. The CDR3 protein is CASSLASGLAGAYNEQFF. The bases read TGTGCCAGCAGCTTAGCAAGTGGACTAGCGGGGGCCTACAATGAGCAGTTCTTC.